This T cell receptor (beta chain) came from a study of beta chain features in type 1 diabetes (dated by TCRdb to 2016 to 2018). About the full investigation: Patients and healthy donors did not differ in mean age, gender distribution, total cell number or subset yield. A total of about 100 million sorted cells were examined across all samples, and RNA yield correlated strongly with the number of cells per subset. The study compared the TCRB repertoires of sorted circulating CD4+ T cell subsets in recently diagnosed type 1 diabetes patients with those in matched healthy donors. Naive and central memory subsets were obtained from all 30 or so donors, but regulatory and stem cell-like memory subsets were isolated from only 8 patients and 8 healthy donors. General study outcomes and caveats: Type 1 diabetes patients showed a moderate but significant shortening of TCRB CDR3 length in all four CD4+ subsets. The naive, central memory and regulatory TCRB repertoires appeared to resemble one another more closely among patients than among healthy donors. PCR may preferentially amplify shorter templates, but because patient and control samples were amplified and corrected together, any resulting skew would affect both groups equally. Because the HLA sub-analyses included only small numbers of individuals, any influence of HLA type on TCRB rearrangement was left unresolved. Because cDNA rather than genomic DNA was sequenced, highly expressing activated cells could have been over-represented, although no difference in activation and CD3 levels was found between groups. At VDJ recombination sites, type 1 diabetes patients had fewer insertions and more deleted nucleotides, which implies abnormalities in thymic rearrangement.

The germline V gene provides CDR1 ENHRY and CDR2 SYGVKD. The CDR3, from cysteine to phenylalanine, totals 14 residues. Here the CDR3 DNA is all that survives: 42 bases in frame from base 1. V ends up 10 bases short and J 5 bases short, with an unmatched junction base count of 12. Each donor gave one peripheral blood draw, averaging about 120 mL, which was collected into heparinised tubes. Naive, central memory, regulatory and stem cell-like memory CD4+ T cells were sorted on a BD FACSAria II using a panel including CD45RO, CCR7, CD25, CD127, CD95 and CD27. A purity above 95% was achieved for all sorted populations. PBMCs were isolated immediately by Lymphoprep density gradient centrifugation and stained directly without culture. So that batch effects would be minimized, each experiment stained and sorted samples in pairs, pairing one healthy donor with one patient. Remarks on this clone: There is no known antigen for this receptor. There are no base qualities to consult, and no much larger clone falls within one base.

The entire amount of isolated RNA was reverse transcribed using the High Capacity cDNA Reverse Transcription Kit, so the sequenced TCRB transcripts were expressed ones. Deep immunoSEQ sequencing was performed on naive, central memory and regulatory T cell samples, with an average of roughly 4 million total reads per sample. After sorted cells were lysed in RLT buffer, RNA was extracted with DNase-treated RNeasy Micro or Mini kits, with the choice depending on cell number. To prevent cross-contamination, every cell subset was processed on its own, while patient and healthy donor samples were processed together. TCRB sequences were amplified from cDNA with the immunoSEQ multiplex PCR, producing 87-bp fragments spanning the CDR3 region. Amplicons were sequenced on the Illumina HiSeq platform. The authors processed their data as follows. Synthetic template baselines were used to correct PCR bias computationally, reads within Hamming distance 2 were collapsed together, and singletons that could not be merged were discarded. Reads were aligned to IMGT to assign V, D and J genes, CDR3 length, and insertions or deletions at six rearrangement sites. Clonotype counts were normalized to sorted cell number within each subset before computing true diversity and Gini coefficients with the tcR R package. The overlap coefficient, calculated on TCRB nucleotide sequences, was used to measure repertoire sharing. TCRdb provides this immuneACCESS table in a form limited to in-frame rearrangements. Some clones are lacking; in checked studies, under half of them reflect an unresolved V gene, and why the rest are absent is not known. V and J calls and clone size are those listed in that table; D and trimming were worked out from the DNA. The sample table records about 99,000 clones; about 26% of these occur just once. Clones ranked in the top ten supply 0.5% to 0.6% of the sample.

The chain couples TRBV10-3 to TRBJ2-7; TRBD1 matches 9 bases in the middle. This sequence originates from a young woman with type 1 diabetes. The sequenced material came from central memory CD4+ T cells from blood. CDR3 loop: CATTSRTGADEQYF. The nucleotides read TGTGCCACAACCTCCAGGACAGGGGCTGACGAGCAGTACTTC.